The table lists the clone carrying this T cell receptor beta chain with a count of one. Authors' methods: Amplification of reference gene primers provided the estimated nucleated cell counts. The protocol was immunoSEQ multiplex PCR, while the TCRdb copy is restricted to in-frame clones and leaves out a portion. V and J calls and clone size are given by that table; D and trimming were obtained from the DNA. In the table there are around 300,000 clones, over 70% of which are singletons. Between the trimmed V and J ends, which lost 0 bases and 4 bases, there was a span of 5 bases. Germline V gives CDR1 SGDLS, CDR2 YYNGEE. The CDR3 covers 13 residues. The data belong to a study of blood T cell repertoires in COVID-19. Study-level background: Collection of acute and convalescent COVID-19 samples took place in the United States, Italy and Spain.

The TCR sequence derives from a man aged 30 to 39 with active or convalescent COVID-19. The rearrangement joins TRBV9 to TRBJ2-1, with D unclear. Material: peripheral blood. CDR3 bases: TGTGCCAGCAGCGTAGCTAATTACAATGAGCAGTTCTTC. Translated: CASSVANYNEQFF.